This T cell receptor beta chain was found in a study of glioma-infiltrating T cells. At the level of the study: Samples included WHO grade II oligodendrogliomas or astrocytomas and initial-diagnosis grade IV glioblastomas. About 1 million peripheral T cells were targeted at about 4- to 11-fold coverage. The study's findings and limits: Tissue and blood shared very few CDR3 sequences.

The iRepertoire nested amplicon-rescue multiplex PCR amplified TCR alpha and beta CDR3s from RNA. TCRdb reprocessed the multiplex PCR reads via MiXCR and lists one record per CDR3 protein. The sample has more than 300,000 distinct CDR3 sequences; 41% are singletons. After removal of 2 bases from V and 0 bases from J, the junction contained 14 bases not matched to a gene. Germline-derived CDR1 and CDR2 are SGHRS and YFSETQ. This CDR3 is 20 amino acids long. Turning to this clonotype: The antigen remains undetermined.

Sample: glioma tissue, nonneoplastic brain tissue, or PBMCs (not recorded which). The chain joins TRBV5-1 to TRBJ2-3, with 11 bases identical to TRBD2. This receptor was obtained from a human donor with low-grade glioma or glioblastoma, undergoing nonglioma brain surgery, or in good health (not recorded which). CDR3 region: CASSFLSGLAALSSTDTQYF. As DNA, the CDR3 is TGCGCCAGCAGCTTCCTTTCGGGACTAGCGGCCCTAAGCAGCACAGATACGCAGTATTTT.